Below are 24 T cell receptor beta chains sequenced from a single sample in a study of regulatory T cells in long-lasting Graves disease. Construction of the TCR beta libraries employed iRepertoire HTBI primers in conjunction with Arm-PCR of CDR3 regions. One entry per CDR3 protein results from TCRdb running MiXCR on the multiplex PCR reads. The sample lists about 330,000 distinct CDR3 sequences, 15% to 20% occurring once. The time point denotes: newly diagnosed GD, antithyroid drugs for less than 3 months. PBMC-extracted RNA yielded the TCR library. These data were also filed under a second study, of T cells in Graves' hyperthyroidism and ophthalmopathy.

The sequences come from peripheral blood mononuclear cells (PBMCs), collected at new diagnosis, from a patient treated with antithyroid drugs. The receptors stem from a woman under 30 with Graves disease.

This clonotype has ten or more counts. The chain employs TRBV2 and TRBJ2-2; D is possibly TRBD1 or TRBD2 (5 bases each). The germline CDR1 and CDR2 sequences are SNHLY and FYNNEI. This CDR3 contains 14 residues. CDR3 nucleotide sequence: TGTGCTTCACGGGGCGGGCGAGGGTCCGGGGAGCTGTTTTTT. Protein product: CASRGGRGSGELFF.

The J gene is TRBJ1-1, the V gene TRBV20-1; maybe TRBD1 (5 bases). Germline values: CDR1 DFQATT, CDR2 SNEGSKA (reference sequence). The CDR3 loop spans 14 amino acids. V lost 2 bases to trimming and J lost 1 base, with 11 bases between them. In DNA form, the CDR3 reads TGCAGTGCTAGAATAGGACACCAGAACACTGAAGCTTTCTTT. Its translation: CSARIGHQNTEAFF.

The rearrangement joins TRBV27 to TRBJ2-5; D gene uncertain. CDR3 length equals 13 residues. Germline V gene sequence: CDR1 MNHEY, CDR2 SMNVEV (reference sequence). Trimming left V 8 bases short and J 4 bases short, with 14 bases between. The CDR3 DNA sequence: TGTGCCAGCGGCTTACACGGTGGAGAGACCCAGTACTTC. It translates to CASGLHGGETQYF.

There are many counts of this clonotype. The V gene is TRBV11-2, the J gene TRBJ1-1, with a possible D match to TRBD1 (6 bases). The V and J ends lost 3 bases and 8 bases respectively, with 13 bases between them. CDR1 and CDR2 from the germline V gene are SGHAT and FQNNGV. The CDR3 sequence is 13 residues long. DNA of the CDR3: TGTGCCAGCAGCTTCGGGGGACACAAAGAAGCTTTCTTT. Translating gives CASSFGGHKEAFF.

This clonotype was counted many times. This rearrangement joins TRBV7-8 to TRBJ2-5, with 7 bases that match TRBD1. V trimming: 4 bases; J trimming: 5 bases; junction bases outside the gene matches: 4. The CDR3 spans 13 residues. Germline CDR1 reads SGHVS; CDR2 reads FQNEAQ. The CDR3 loop is CASSSTGSETQYF. The CDR3, as DNA: TGTGCCAGCAGCTCGACAGGGAGTGAGACCCAGTACTTC.

The table lists this clonotype with many counts. The V call is TRBV3-1, the J call TRBJ2-3, with 7 bases fitting TRBD2. The germline gives CDR1 LGHDT, CDR2 YNNKEL (reference sequence). The CDR3 covers 14 residues. V trimming: 4 bases; J trimming: 10 bases; junction bases outside the gene matches: 11. Here the CDR3 reads CASSPILSSGAQYF. The CDR3 DNA follows: TGTGCCAGCAGCCCTATTCTATCTAGCGGAGCGCAGTATTTT.

The chain couples TRBV6-2 or TRBV6-3 to TRBJ1-5; tentative D call: TRBD1 (5 bases). The germline V and J ends were trimmed by 0 bases and 1 base, with 13 bases remaining between them. Germline assignment: CDR1 MNHEY and CDR2 SVGEGT. This CDR3 spans 17 amino acids. The CDR3 here is CASSYSMWGGSNQPQHF. For the CDR3, the DNA is TGTGCCAGCAGTTACTCGATGTGGGGGGGAAGCAATCAGCCCCAGCATTTT.

This clonotype was observed at least ten times. The rearrangement uses TRBV5-1 and TRBJ2-5; no reliable D call. The CDR3 sequence is 15 residues long. The V gene's germline CDR1 is SGHRS and CDR2 YFSETQ. With 1 base removed from V and 5 bases from J, the gap between germline ends came to 15 bases. This chain's CDR3 is CASSLQRTIGETQYF. The CDR3 DNA sequence: TGCGCCAGCAGCTTGCAACGGACCATCGGGGAGACCCAGTACTTC.

At least ten counts were recorded for this clonotype. V usage is TRBV12-3 or TRBV12-4 and J usage is TRBJ2-7; 8 bases map to TRBD2. The CDR3 is 15 residues long. The J segment lost 1 base and the V segment lost 4 bases, leaving 6 bases of the junction unmatched. CDR3 DNA: TGTGCCAGCAGTTATGGCGGGGGGTCATCCTACGAGCAGTACTTC. It encodes CASSYGGGSSYEQYF.

This chain links TRBV6-1 with TRBJ1-2, with TRBD1 matching over 8 bases. V shed 8 bases and J 7 bases; nucleotides not matched to a gene: 15. CDR1 is MNHNS, CDR2 SASEGT, per germline. The length of the CDR3 is 15 residues. DNA of the CDR3: TGTGCCAGCTTTCTCACACGGTCAGGGGGCAGTGGCTACACCTTC. Amino acids: CASFLTRSGGSGYTF.

There are many counts of this clonotype. V is TRBV19 and J is TRBJ1-6, with D unresolved. V lost 3 bases and J 8 bases, leaving 17 bases between the germline ends. CDR1 is LNHDA, CDR2 SQIVND, per germline (reference sequence). This CDR3 has 16 residues. The DNA for the CDR3 is TGTGCCAGTAGTATCGACGACGGGAGGTATGATTCACCCCTCCACTTT. Encoded protein: CASSIDDGRYDSPLHF.

Note on this clonotype: A much larger clone sits a single nucleotide away, making a read error possible. The chain is built from TRBV6-1 and TRBJ2-3, with 8 bases that match TRBD2. CDR3 length equals 18 residues. The ends lost 2 bases at V and 8 bases at J; junction bases unmatched: 18. Per the germline V gene, CDR1 is MNHNS and CDR2 is SASEGT. CDR3 bases: TGTGCCAGCAGTGAAACACCCTTCCAAGCGGGAGTTGCAGGTACGCAGTATTTT. Its translation is CASSETPFQAGVAGTQYF.

The chain recombines TRBV7-8 with TRBJ1-4; TRBD1 aligns across 7 bases. This CDR3 region has 15 residues. The germline V gene encodes CDR1 SGHVS and CDR2 FQNEAQ. V lost 0 bases and J lost 8; bases outside the gene matches: 6. CDR3: CASSLAGNRGEKLFF. The CDR3 DNA is TGTGCCAGCAGCTTAGCAGGGAACAGGGGAGAAAAACTGTTTTTT.

The table lists this clonotype with many counts. V is TRBV27 and J is TRBJ1-1; TRBD1 agrees at 9 bases. Germline assignment: CDR1 MNHEY and CDR2 SMNVEV (reference sequence). V trimming: 6 bases; J trimming: 3 bases; junction bases outside the gene matches: 5. The CDR3 sequence is 14 residues long. DNA for the CDR3: TGTGCCAGCAGGCGAGGACAGGGGTACACTGAAGCTTTCTTT. The encoded protein is CASRRGQGYTEAFF.

This clonotype was counted between two and nine times. This chain joins TRBV10-3 and TRBJ2-2; 7 bases fit TRBD1. CDR1 is ENHRY and CDR2 is SYGVKD in the germline V gene. J was trimmed by 1 base and V by 6 bases; bases with no gene match: 5. The CDR3 covers 15 residues. CDR3 DNA: TGTGCCATCAGCTCCGGGACAGAGAACACCGGGGAGCTGTTTTTT. Encoded protein: CAISSGTENTGELFF.

This clonotype was seen at least ten times. The chain uses TRBV7-2 and TRBJ1-2; TRBD1 matches at 8 bases. The CDR3 is 15 residues long. Germline values: CDR1 SGHTA, CDR2 FQGNSA. The trim removed 4 bases at V and 4 bases at J, leaving 8 bases unmatched. The CDR3 sequence is CASSWGTGDVYGYTF. CDR3 coding DNA: TGTGCCAGCAGCTGGGGGACAGGAGATGTCTATGGCTACACCTTC.

The V gene is TRBV7-9, the J gene TRBJ1-1; D gene uncertain. V was cut by 5 bases and J by 3 bases, with 13 bases left in between. This CDR3 has 14 residues. Germline CDR1 SEHNR, CDR2 FQNEAQ (reference sequence). The CDR3 DNA sequence: TGTGCCAGCAGCCTAACCCCACGGGACACTGAAGCTTTCTTT. Protein sequence: CASSLTPRDTEAFF.

V gene TRBV27 combines with J gene TRBJ2-7, with TRBD2 matching 9 bases. Trimming cost V 6 bases and J 2 bases; bases outside gene matches: 11. The length of the CDR3 is 16 residues. Per the germline V gene, CDR1 is MNHEY and CDR2 is SMNVEV (reference sequence). The CDR3 sequence: CASSLVQAGGPYEQYF. CDR3 nucleotides: TGTGCCAGCAGCTTAGTCCAAGCGGGGGGTCCCTACGAGCAGTACTTC.

On this clonotype: It is likely a read error, because the conserved phenylalanine at the end of the CDR3 is missing. The limits of the CDR3 on the DNA are not certain, so only TCRdb's listed CDR3 is given. The chain links TRBV11-2 to TRBJ2-5; TRBD1 is the table's D call and was not checked against the DNA. The CDR3 spans 8 amino acids, including both terminal residues. Germline V gene data show CDR1 as SGHAT and CDR2 as FQNNGV. The CDR3 reads CASSLDWT.

This clonotype appeared a few times. A single base separates this from a much larger clone, so it may be a read error. This chain uses TRBV3-1 with TRBJ1-1; D unclear. CDR3 length: 14 amino acids. Germline V gives CDR1 LGHDT, CDR2 YNNKEL (reference sequence). The CDR3 region has the DNA TGTGCCAGCATCCAAGAACCGATAGTAAGGGAAGCTTTCTTT. It is translated as CASIQEPIVREAFF.

The chain recombines TRBV6-5 with TRBJ2-6, with D possibly TRBD1 on 5 matching bases. Trimming took 4 bases from V and 2 from J, leaving 9 bases between them. The CDR3 is 15 residues long. Germline V gene data show CDR1 as MNHEY and CDR2 as SVGAGI. The chain's CDR3 is CASSSAGPGANVLTF. The CDR3 DNA follows: TGTGCCAGCAGTTCGGCAGGGCCTGGGGCCAACGTCCTGACTTTC.

This clonotype was recorded a few times. The chain uses TRBV20-1 and TRBJ1-5, with D perhaps TRBD1 (5 bases). The CDR3 consists of 12 residues. Deletions cut 5 bases from V and 9 bases from J, with 14 bases between. Germline V CDR1 and CDR2: DFQATT, SNEGSKA (reference sequence). The CDR3 DNA reads as TGCAGTGCTTGGAGCCCTGGGGGGCCCCAGCATTTT. Translation gives CSAWSPGGPQHF.

This clonotype was counted many times. The CDR3, as DNA: TGTGCCAGCAAAAGTGGACAGGGGATCGATGAGCAGTTCTTC. Protein product: CASKSGQGIDEQFF. This sequence joins TRBV2 and TRBJ2-1, with TRBD1 matching 9 bases. The CDR3 runs to 14 residues. Trimming took 7 bases from V and 8 from J; bases not matched to a gene: 9. CDR1 and CDR2 (germline): SNHLY, FYNNEI.

In this sample, this clonotype turned up many times. This rearrangement joins TRBV30 to TRBJ2-1; possibly TRBD1 for D (6 bases). CDR1 and CDR2 (germline): GTSNPN, SVGIG (reference sequence). The V end was cut by 8 bases, the J end by 0 bases, with 11 bases between. The CDR3 contains 13 residues. The CDR3 DNA reads as TGTGCCCAAACGGACAGCTCCTACAATGAGCAGTTCTTC. Its translation: CAQTDSSYNEQFF.